Here is one TCR beta chain with its context. Its target is not known. The PCR was carried out with 60 Vbeta primers and 13 Jbeta primers. Generated by immunoSEQ multiplex PCR, the TCRdb table keeps only in-frame clones and is missing some. The sample has some 170,000 clones, roughly 80% seen once. The data were obtained in a study of cytomegalovirus exposure and HLA in healthy donors. Background on the study: Across 300 to 400 genotyped donors, 81% landed in the Caucasian-associated ancestry cluster. The study's findings and limits: A later analysis showed that HLA-associated TCR beta chains had undergone more clonal expansion than equally common others. According to the study, 160 or so TCR beta chains were cytomegalovirus-associated. Follow-up analysis found HLA locus-dependent TCR association rates, highest for DRB1 and lowest for HLA-C.

The junction had 2 bases not matched to a gene; V was cut back by 3 bases and J by 2 bases. Germline V gene data show CDR1 as MNHNS and CDR2 as SASEGT. The CDR3 length is 15 residues. The V call is TRBV6-1, the J call TRBJ2-1, with 9 nucleotides matching TRBD1. This clonotype was obtained from a man in his thirties or forties in good health and CMV-seropositive. The sample was PBMCs. The CDR3 sequence is CASSDGDRAYNEQFF. The CDR3 DNA is TGTGCCAGCAGTGATGGGGACAGGGCCTACAATGAGCAGTTCTTC.